What follows describes a single T cell receptor beta chain. The antigen remains unidentified. This specimen comes from a study of CXCR3-negative and CXCR3-positive naive CD8 T cells. Findings and limits, study-wide: Hydrophobicity of TRB CDR3s was greater in CXCR3-positive naive cells than in CXCR3-negative naive cells.

Per the germline V gene, CDR1 is SGHTA and CDR2 is FQGNSA. This CDR3 is 13 amino acids long. TRB cDNA was prepared as libraries by UMI-labeled 5' RACE. From its re-call of the 5' RACE reads, TCRdb lists each CDR3 protein once, without DNA. The ten most abundant clones cover 0.38% of a sample with roughly 110,000 distinct CDR3 sequences. Naive CD8+ T cells had a CD45RO-CCR7+CD27+CD95- phenotype. The TCR originated in a human donor in good health. Some clones in this sample may be carry-over from other donors' samples. V and J are TRBV7-2 and TRBJ2-3. The sample taken for sequencing was naive CXCR3+ CD8+ T cells from blood. The subset here: CD45RO-CCR7+CD27+CD95- naive CD8+ T cells expressing CXCR3 (TNR3+). The CDR3 reads CASSLMPPDTQYF.